These 27 T cell receptor beta chains share one sample of origin, sequenced in a study of CD8+ T cells in alopecia areata. As to treatment: oral pan-JAK inhibitor, 5-10 mg twice daily. Extracted from the samples, RNA was reverse transcribed into cDNA to serve as the sequencing template. Assay: immunoSEQ multiplex PCR; the TCRdb copy retains only in-frame clones and omits some. The table includes about 210,000 clones, over 40% detected once. The source was CD4+ T cells sorted from blood, collected at roughly week 38, from a patient treated with tofacitinib. These receptors all stem from a human donor with alopecia areata.

This clone occurred a few times. The same CDR3 is also encoded by other DNA sequences in this sample. This rearrangement joins TRBV29-1 to TRBJ1-5; TRBD1 matches 11 bases. The CDR3 consists of 13 residues. Trimming at V came to 7 bases and at J to 7 bases, leaving 6 bases not matched to a gene. Germline V gene sequence: CDR1 SQVTM, CDR2 ANQGSEA. CDR3 in DNA: TGCAGCGCCGGGACAGGGGGAAACCAGCCCCAGCATTTT. Translation: CSAGTGGNQPQHF.

The chain uses TRBV9 and TRBJ1-6; D remains ambiguous. There are 14 residues in the CDR3. Germline V CDR1 and CDR2: SGDLS, YYNGEE. V shed 0 bases and J shed 10 bases, with 11 bases lying between them. The CDR3 reads CASSVEGGMSPLHF. CDR3 DNA: TGTGCCAGCAGCGTAGAGGGCGGGATGTCACCCCTCCACTTT.

V is TRBV4-1 and J is TRBJ2-7, with 8 nucleotides matching TRBD1. V shed 5 bases, J shed 6 bases, and the junction held 6 bases outside the gene matches. The germline gives CDR1 MGHRA, CDR2 YSYEKL. The CDR3 is made up of 13 amino acids. CDR3 loop: CASSNRQGIEQYF. The CDR3, as DNA: TGCGCCAGCAGCAACCGACAGGGGATCGAGCAGTACTTC.

This clone was seen more than once but under ten times. The chain employs TRBV7-2 and TRBJ2-7, with 7 positions matching TRBD2. The CDR3 runs 14 residues. V was clipped by 5 bases and J by 4 bases; unmatched bases: 8. From germline, CDR1 is SGHTA and CDR2 FQGNSA. The CDR3 here is CASSAAGLRYEQYF. The DNA of the CDR3 is TGTGCCAGCAGCGCAGCGGGACTGAGGTACGAGCAGTACTTC.

V and J are TRBV15 and TRBJ2-1; TRBD2 agrees at 7 bases. This CDR3 has 16 residues. CDR1 LNHNV and CDR2 YYDKDF come from the germline V gene (reference sequence). Trimming cost V 2 bases and J 1 base; bases outside gene matches: 5. CDR3 sequence: CATSRSGDRSYNEQFF. The CDR3 nucleotides read TGTGCCACCAGCAGAAGCGGGGATCGTTCCTACAATGAGCAGTTCTTC.

V is TRBV27 and J is TRBJ1-2; 9 bases are a match to TRBD1. The CDR3 has 12 amino acids. Germline V gives CDR1 MNHEY, CDR2 SMNVEV (reference sequence). After removal of 9 bases from V and 6 bases from J, the junction contained 5 bases not matched to a gene. CDR3 sequence: CASRQGVNGYTF. CDR3 DNA sequence: TGTGCCAGTCGACAGGGGGTAAATGGCTACACCTTC.

J is TRBJ1-5 and V is TRBV28; D not certain. CDR1 and CDR2 (germline): MDHEN, SYDVKM. Deletions cut 5 bases from V and 7 bases from J, with 9 bases between. The CDR3 contains 12 residues. CDR3 residues: CASSKDVQPQHF. The CDR3 bases are TGTGCCAGCAGTAAGGACGTCCAGCCCCAGCATTTT.

This clone has just a few counts. V and J are TRBV29-1 and TRBJ2-1, with D possibly being TRBD1 (5 bases). The germline V and J ends were trimmed by 5 bases and 4 bases, with 12 bases remaining between them. The CDR3 consists of 13 residues. CDR1 is SQVTM, CDR2 ANQGSEA, per germline. Written as DNA, the CDR3 is TGCAGCGTTACAAGGGGTAGATACAATGAGCAGTTCTTC. It yields the protein CSVTRGRYNEQFF.

The chain combines TRBV6-5 with TRBJ1-2; no clear D. Per the germline V gene, CDR1 is MNHEY and CDR2 is SVGAGI. The CDR3 has 11 residues. V was clipped by 8 bases and J by 6 bases, with 10 bases between them. The CDR3 DNA sequence: TGTGCCAGCCGGAAAGATGATGGCTACACCTTC. It codes for CASRKDDGYTF.

This chain uses TRBV29-1 with TRBJ1-2, with 7 nucleotides matching TRBD1. After removal of 1 base from V and 2 bases from J, the junction contained 10 bases not matched to a gene. The V gene's germline CDR1 is SQVTM and CDR2 ANQGSEA. The CDR3 runs to 16 residues. The CDR3 coding sequence is TGCAGCGTTGAAGGAGGCAACAGGGGATCCAACTATGGCTACACCTTC. It encodes CSVEGGNRGSNYGYTF. Together with reference TRBV29-1 and TRBJ1-2, the CDR3 gives the full variable domain: SAVISQKPSRDICQRGTSLTIQCQVDSQVTMMFWYRQQPGQSLTLIATANQGSEATYESGFVIDKFPISRPNLTFSTLTVSNMSPEDSSIYLCSVEGGNRGSNYGYTFGSGTRLTVV.

V gene TRBV2 combines with J gene TRBJ2-1, with 9 bases that match TRBD1. Germline V gene lookup returns CDR1 SNHLY and CDR2 FYNNEI. V dropped 5 bases and J dropped 5; count of bases not matched to a gene: 10. The CDR3 length is 16 residues. The CDR3 DNA follows: TGTGCCAGCAGTAAAACCGGGACAGGGTCTGACAATGAGCAGTTCTTC. It is translated as CASSKTGTGSDNEQFF. The whole variable domain, remainder taken from reference TRBV2 and TRBJ2-1, is EPEVTQTPSHQVTQMGQEVILRCVPISNHLYFYWYRQILGQKVEFLVSFYNNEISEKSEIFDDQFSVERPDGSNFTLKIRSTKLEDSAMYFCASSKTGTGSDNEQFFGPGTRLTVL.

This clone was seen a few times. This sequence joins TRBV19 and TRBJ2-1; 8 nucleotides agree with TRBD2. CDR1 is LNHDA, CDR2 SQIVND, per germline (reference sequence). This CDR3 comprises 12 residues. J was trimmed by 9 bases and V by 9 bases; bases with no gene match: 7. In DNA, the CDR3 is TGTGCCAGAGCGGGAGAACGGGGTGAGCAGTTCTTC. The encoded protein is CARAGERGEQFF.

This chain connects TRBV27 to TRBJ1-2; D remains unclear. The CDR3 length is 13 residues. CDR1 and CDR2 (germline): MNHEY, SMNVEV (reference sequence). V was clipped by 8 bases and J by 6 bases, with 16 bases between them. In DNA form, the CDR3 reads TGTGCCAGCGGCTCGTGGAGGGAAGATGGCTACACCTTC. It encodes CASGSWREDGYTF.

Here the CDR3 reads CASSPQGNTEAFF. The CDR3 coding sequence is TGTGCCAGCTCACCACAGGGGAACACTGAAGCTTTCTTT. This rearrangement joins TRBV18 to TRBJ1-1; D is uncertain. The germline gives CDR1 KGHSH, CDR2 LQKENI. V was trimmed by 1 base and J by 1 base, leaving 4 bases between them. CDR3 length: 13 amino acids.

As DNA, the CDR3 is TGTGCCCTGCTACAAAGACAGGGGACTATGAGGGGCTACACCTTC. Its translation is CALLQRQGTMRGYTF. The chain has TRBV30 and TRBJ1-2, with 8 bases matching TRBD1. The V segment lost 8 bases and the J segment 8 bases; nucleotides outside the gene matches: 19. This CDR3 has 15 amino acids. From germline, CDR1 is GTSNPN and CDR2 SVGIG (reference sequence).

The table lists this clone with a few counts. The genes are TRBV7-2 and TRBJ2-7; perhaps TRBD1 as D (6 bases). This CDR3 is 13 amino acids long. The germline CDR1 and CDR2 sequences are SGHTA and FQGNSA. Trimming stripped 4 bases from V and 3 bases from J, with 10 bases between. The CDR3: CASSYSRGYEQYF. DNA of the CDR3: TGTGCCAGCAGCTATAGCAGGGGCTACGAGCAGTACTTC. The full variable domain, its missing parts supplied by reference TRBV7-2 and TRBJ2-7, is GAGVSQSPSNKVTEKGKDVELRCDPISGHTALYWYRQSLGQGLEFLIYFQGNSAPDKSGLPSDRFSAERTGGSVSTLTIQRTQQEDSAVYLCASSYSRGYEQYFGPGTRLTVT.

The chain couples TRBV7-8 to TRBJ2-7, with D unresolved. The V and J ends lost 7 bases and 2 bases respectively, with 12 bases between them. CDR3 length equals 13 residues. Germline V gene lookup returns CDR1 SGHVS and CDR2 FQNEAQ. The CDR3 loop is CASTNDGPYEQYF. For the CDR3, the DNA is TGTGCCAGCACGAACGACGGACCCTACGAGCAGTACTTC. The variable domain in full, with the rest retrieved from reference TRBV7-8 and TRBJ2-7, is GAGVSQSPRYKVAKRGQDVALRCDPISGHVSLFWYQQALGQGPEFLTYFQNEAQLDKSGLPSDRFFAERPEGSVSTLKIQRTQQEDSAVYLCASTNDGPYEQYFGPGTRLTVT.

The chain links TRBV6-5 to TRBJ1-4; tentative D call: TRBD1 (6 bases). From germline, CDR1 is MNHEY and CDR2 SVGAGI. Trimming pared 5 bases from V and 8 bases from J, leaving 15 bases between. The CDR3 covers 14 residues. CDR3 protein: CASSTTGRGEKLFF. CDR3 nucleotides: TGTGCCAGCAGTACGACAGGCAGAGGAGAAAAACTGTTTTTT.

V gene TRBV11-1 combines with J gene TRBJ2-7; D remains unclear. The germline gives CDR1 SGHAT, CDR2 FQDESV (reference sequence). This CDR3 is 13 amino acids long. Deletions cut 1 base from V and 3 bases from J, with 7 bases between. CDR3 in amino acids: CASSLEGSYEQYF. As DNA, the CDR3 is TGTGCCAGCAGCTTAGAGGGCAGCTACGAGCAGTACTTC.

This rearrangement joins TRBV2 to TRBJ2-4, with D unclear. Germline loops: CDR1 SNHLY, CDR2 FYNNEI. V was trimmed by 7 bases and J by 0 bases, leaving 10 bases between them. The CDR3 runs 14 residues. Written as DNA, the CDR3 is TGTGCCAGCATTGGGGAATTAGCCAAAAACATTCAGTACTTC. As protein: CASIGELAKNIQYF.

V usage is TRBV9 and J usage is TRBJ2-1; TRBD2 matches 12 bases. Germline V gene sequence: CDR1 SGDLS, CDR2 YYNGEE. CDR3 length: 15 amino acids. Losses at the gene ends were 1 base for V and 6 bases for J; bases not matched to a gene: 2. CDR3 protein: CASSVLAGGPNEQFF. Written as DNA, the CDR3 is TGTGCCAGCAGCGTACTAGCGGGAGGGCCCAATGAGCAGTTCTTC.

This clone was seen a handful of times. CDR3 amino acids: CASSLTGTAEAFF. CDR3 bases: TGTGCCAGCAGCTTAACCGGGACCGCTGAAGCTTTCTTT. The chain employs TRBV7-2 and TRBJ1-1; weak D call: TRBD1 (5 bases). This CDR3 comprises 13 residues. CDR1 is SGHTA, CDR2 FQGNSA, per germline. The ends were cut back, 2 bases at V and 6 bases at J, with 10 bases in the middle.

The chain carries TRBV29-1 and TRBJ1-4, with D unresolved. Trimming left V 4 bases short and J 1 base short, with 16 bases between. Germline CDR1 SQVTM, CDR2 ANQGSEA. The CDR3 spans 16 residues. DNA of the CDR3: TGCAGCGTTGTTGCAGGACCGAGAGAAACTAATGAAAAACTGTTTTTT. Protein: CSVVAGPRETNEKLFF.

The chain links TRBV29-1 to TRBJ1-1; D not resolved. V was pared by 4 bases and J by 1 base, with 10 bases between. CDR1 is SQVTM and CDR2 is ANQGSEA in the germline V gene. The CDR3 is 13 residues long. The CDR3: CSVAVGGNTEAFF. DNA for the CDR3: TGCAGCGTTGCCGTTGGAGGGAACACTGAAGCTTTCTTT.

The chain recombines TRBV7-2 with TRBJ2-3; the match to TRBD1 covers 11 bases. Per germline, CDR1 SGHTA and CDR2 FQGNSA. The trim removed 1 base at V and 5 bases at J, leaving 8 bases unmatched. The CDR3 extends over 17 amino acids. CDR3: CASSLGRTGGGGDTQYF. The CDR3 DNA sequence: TGTGCCAGCAGCTTAGGGAGGACAGGGGGCGGCGGAGATACGCAGTATTTT.

This clone was seen only once. A much larger clone lies a single base off, so this may be a read error. This rearrangement joins TRBV28 to TRBJ2-7, with 9 bases aligning to TRBD2. CDR1 is MDHEN, CDR2 SYDVKM, per germline. V lost 6 bases to trimming and J lost 7 bases; unmatched junction nucleotides: 4. This CDR3 has 12 amino acids. Here the CDR3 reads CASSRLADEQYF. The DNA for the CDR3 is TGTGCCAGCAGCCGACTAGCGGATGAGCAGTACTTC.

The rearrangement uses TRBV30 and TRBJ2-7; either TRBD1 or TRBD2 may fit D (6 bases each). The V end was cut by 2 bases, the J end by 7 bases, with 15 bases between. The CDR3 is 13 amino acids. Germline CDR1 reads GTSNPN; CDR2 reads SVGIG (reference sequence). The CDR3 protein is CAWSPSGAREQYF. CDR3 nucleotide sequence: TGTGCCTGGAGTCCCTCGGGGGCGCGGGAGCAGTACTTC.